The rows below give T cell receptor beta chains drawn from one sample of a study of Tregs in tolerant kidney transplant recipients. The assay was immunoSEQ multiplex PCR, and TCRdb's table has in-frame clones only and misses some. The table includes some 65,000 clones, 80% to 85% detected once. Sequencing used CD4+ T cells from blood. These receptors came from a human donor in good health. CDR3s include the opening cysteine and the closing phenylalanine or tryptophan. D genes are given only for firm matches. The size field is filled for only some rows; it gives once, few, many or a size class.

clone_size j_call v_call d_call cdr3_length cdr3_aa cdr3_nt
NA TRBJ2-6 TRBV9 NA 16 CASRRGRNSGANVLTF TGTGCCAGCAGAAGGGGACGGAACTCTGGGGCCAACGTCCTGACTTTC
NA TRBJ1-1 TRBV7-2 NA 14 CASSSFQGFTEAFF TGTGCCAGCAGCTCTTTTCAGGGGTTCACTGAAGCTTTCTTT
NA TRBJ1-5 TRBV6-5 NA 15 CASRNRAYGNQPQHF TGTGCCAGCAGGAACAGGGCATATGGCAATCAGCCCCAGCATTTT
NA TRBJ2-5 TRBV7-2 TRBD1 13 CASSQGVQETQYF TGTGCCAGCAGCCAGGGGGTCCAAGAGACCCAGTACTTC
NA TRBJ2-3 TRBV29-1 NA 11 CSGDQADTQYF TGCAGCGGGGACCAGGCAGATACGCAGTATTTT
once TRBJ2-5 TRBV4-3 NA 17 CASSQELGAAYQETQYF TGCGCCAGCAGCCAAGAGTTAGGGGCAGCGTACCAAGAGACCCAGTACTTC
NA TRBJ1-2 TRBV20-1 NA 11 CSARHGYGYTF TGCAGTGCCAGACACGGCTATGGCTACACCTTC
NA TRBJ1-4 TRBV2 TRBD1 14 CASSRRQGGEKLFF TGTGCCAGCAGTCGCCGACAGGGAGGGGAAAAACTGTTTTTT
NA TRBJ2-7 TRBV2 NA 12 CASSYLSYEQYF TGTGCCAGCAGTTACCTCTCCTACGAGCAGTACTTC
NA TRBJ2-5 TRBV30 NA 14 CAWSHGTSQETQYF TGTGCCTGGAGCCACGGGACTTCACAAGAGACCCAGTACTTC
NA TRBJ1-2 TRBV5-1 NA 13 CASSPTRDIGLYF TGCGCCAGCAGCCCGACAAGGGACATAGGGCTCTACTTC
NA TRBJ2-1 TRBV9 TRBD2 15 CASSVRTSGRNEQFF TGTGCCAGCAGCGTCCGGACTAGCGGGAGAAATGAGCAGTTCTTC
NA TRBJ1-6 TRBV4-3 NA 15 CASSHLEGPSSPLHF TGCGCCAGCAGCCACTTAGAGGGTCCCTCTTCACCCCTCCACTTT
NA TRBJ2-5 TRBV9 NA 16 CASSAGAGTKQETQYF TGTGCCAGCAGCGCTGGGGCGGGGACCAAACAAGAGACCCAGTACTTC
NA TRBJ1-1 TRBV4-1 NA 15 CASRGFPGSNTEAFF TGCGCCAGCAGGGGGTTTCCGGGATCGAACACTGAAGCTTTCTTT
NA TRBJ2-7 TRBV6-1 NA 13 CASSFRTHYEQYF TGTGCCAGCAGTTTCCGGACACACTACGAGCAGTACTTC
NA TRBJ2-4 TRBV20-1 NA 11 CSARGGDIQYF TGCAGTGCTAGGGGTGGTGACATTCAGTACTTC
NA TRBJ2-1 TRBV11-2 TRBD2 17 CASSKKPGLAGDNEQFF TGTGCCAGCAGCAAAAAACCGGGACTAGCGGGTGACAATGAGCAGTTCTTC
NA TRBJ1-1 TRBV15 NA 16 CATSRGSVAGVSEAFF TGTGCCACCAGCAGAGGCTCCGTGGCAGGGGTCAGTGAAGCTTTCTTT
NA TRBJ2-5 TRBV6-1 TRBD2 14 CASNPGGGRKTQYF TGTGCCAGCAACCCTGGGGGGGGTAGGAAGACCCAGTACTTC
NA TRBJ1-3 TRBV18 NA 18 CASSHIIGGTNLKNTIYF TGTGCCAGCTCACACATAATCGGAGGGACTAATCTCAAAAACACCATATATTTT
NA TRBJ1-1 TRBV11-2 NA 14 CASEPRGLDTEAFF TGTGCCAGCGAACCTCGGGGGTTGGACACTGAAGCTTTCTTT
NA TRBJ2-6 TRBV27 NA 13 CASSSSGANVLTF TGTGCCAGCAGTTCCTCTGGGGCCAACGTCCTGACTTTC
few TRBJ2-5 TRBV29-1 TRBD2 13 CSVRTSGGETQYF TGCAGCGTTAGGACTAGCGGGGGTGAGACCCAGTACTTC
NA TRBJ2-1 TRBV10-3 TRBD2 15 CAISGVSGSFNEQFF TGTGCCATCAGTGGGGTAAGCGGGAGTTTCAATGAGCAGTTCTTC
NA TRBJ2-4 TRBV19 TRBD2 18 CASSLSRGSGRMGNIQYF TGTGCCAGTAGTCTTTCCCGAGGTAGCGGGAGAATGGGGAACATTCAGTACTTC
NA TRBJ1-5 TRBV6-4 NA 17 CASSDPPPWYSNQPQHF TGTGCCAGCAGTGACCCGCCCCCCTGGTATAGCAATCAGCCCCAGCATTTT
NA TRBJ1-2 TRBV2 TRBD1 15 CASRGQGGAGYGYTF TGTGCCAGCAGAGGACAGGGGGGAGCTGGCTATGGCTACACCTTC
once TRBJ2-1 TRBV7-9 TRBD2 15 CASSVSGREVAEQFF TGTGCCAGCAGCGTTAGCGGGAGAGAAGTCGCTGAGCAGTTCTTC
NA TRBJ1-6 TRBV15 NA 17 CATSRGDFGGSNSPLHF TGTGCCACCAGCAGAGGGGACTTTGGGGGATCTAATTCACCCCTCCACTTT
NA TRBJ1-2 TRBV29-1 NA 13 CSVERGLVNGYTF TGCAGCGTTGAACGGGGGCTAGTGAATGGCTACACCTTC
once TRBJ2-3 TRBV9 NA 14 CASSVSWSTDTQYF TGTGCCAGCAGCGTAAGCTGGAGCACAGATACGCAGTATTTT
NA TRBJ2-2 TRBV19 NA 15 CASSIDRSGTGELFF TGTGCCAGTAGTATAGACAGGTCGGGCACCGGGGAGCTGTTTTTT
NA TRBJ2-6 TRBV11-1 NA 14 CASSLGSGANVLTF TGTGCCAGCAGCCTGGGATCAGGGGCCAACGTCCTGACTTTC
NA TRBJ2-4 TRBV6-5 NA 16 CASSYFQGASGNIQYF TGTGCCAGCAGTTACTTTCAGGGGGCTAGCGGAAACATTCAGTACTTC
few TRBJ1-4 TRBV21-1 NA 15 CASSKWGLTNEKLFF TGTGCCAGCAGCAAATGGGGTTTAACTAATGAAAAACTGTTTTTT
NA TRBJ2-3 TRBV5-1 NA 18 CASSFPVIGGAQSDTQYF TGCGCCAGCAGCTTCCCCGTAATTGGTGGGGCCCAGTCAGATACGCAGTATTTT
NA TRBJ2-3 TRBV6-7 NA 16 CASSYAVGVCTDTQYF TGTGCCAGCAGTTACGCGGTCGGGGTCTGCACAGATACGCAGTATTTT
NA TRBJ2-1 TRBV5-1 NA 15 CASSFLGSSYNEQFF TGCGCCAGCAGCTTTCTAGGAAGCTCCTACAATGAGCAGTTCTTC
NA TRBJ2-2 TRBV18 NA 16 CASSPPKAGNTGELFF TGTGCCAGCTCACCTCCCAAGGCAGGGAACACCGGGGAGCTGTTTTTT
once TRBJ1-2 TRBV4-1 NA 16 CASSQEWQGPNYGYTF TGCGCCAGCAGCCAAGAGTGGCAGGGTCCTAACTATGGCTACACCTTC
NA TRBJ1-2 TRBV7-9 NA 14 CASSDSQKIYGYTF TGTGCCAGCAGCGATTCACAGAAAATCTATGGCTACACCTTC
once TRBJ2-1 TRBV9 TRBD1 15 CASSSGQGVWNEQFF TGTGCCAGCAGCTCTGGACAGGGGGTATGGAATGAGCAGTTCTTC
NA TRBJ1-2 TRBV6-5 NA 13 CASSYSKGYGYTF TGTGCCAGCAGTTACTCAAAAGGGTATGGCTACACCTTC
NA TRBJ2-7 TRBV9 TRBD1 14 CASSASAQGDEQYF TGTGCCAGCAGCGCTTCTGCACAGGGGGACGAGCAGTACTTC
NA TRBJ1-2 TRBV7-2 NA 15 CASSLARGGNYGYTF TGTGCCAGCAGCTTAGCCAGGGGAGGTAACTATGGCTACACCTTC